Listed below are T cell receptor beta chains from one sample, sequenced in a study of CD8+CD57+ T cells in acquired aplastic anemia. Via MiXCR, TCRdb re-called the reads, giving one row per CDR3 protein. The table includes 150,000 to 200,000 distinct CDR3 sequences, 48% detected once. The material sequenced was sorted CD4+, CD8+, or CD8+CD57+ T cells (not recorded which) from PBMCs. The source of these receptors is a human donor with aplastic anemia. The conserved cysteine and the conserved F or W are not part of the CDR3 here. Each record gives: V gene, D gene, CDR3 length, CDR3 protein. D genes are given only for firm matches.

V gene: TRBV5-1; D gene: TRBD1; CDR3 length: 15; CDR3 protein: ASSSTGTVSSGNTIY
V gene: TRBV10-3; D gene: TRBD1; CDR3 length: 13; CDR3 protein: AISEGRGHLYGYT
V gene: TRBV15; D gene: TRBD1; CDR3 length: 13; CDR3 protein: ATSTTLNRGTEAF
V gene: TRBV2; D gene: NA; CDR3 length: 11; CDR3 protein: ASSDSRRGEQY
V gene: TRBV10-2; D gene: NA; CDR3 length: 14; CDR3 protein: ASSEGHRSGANVLT
V gene: TRBV7-9; D gene: TRBD2; CDR3 length: 15; CDR3 protein: ASSPLGGGHRAYEQY
V gene: TRBV10-3; D gene: NA; CDR3 length: 10; CDR3 protein: AISDTRPEQY
V gene: TRBV5-6; D gene: NA; CDR3 length: 10; CDR3 protein: ASRQGGNEQF
V gene: TRBV19; D gene: NA; CDR3 length: 13; CDR3 protein: ASSRSVAPPYEQY
V gene: TRBV15; D gene: NA; CDR3 length: 12; CDR3 protein: ATSRGLSNQPQH
V gene: TRBV6-1; D gene: NA; CDR3 length: 14; CDR3 protein: ASSGFAGGVLNTQY
V gene: TRBV29-1; D gene: TRBD1; CDR3 length: 11; CDR3 protein: SQVGDRGEGYT
V gene: TRBV2; D gene: NA; CDR3 length: 11; CDR3 protein: ASSADRVREAF
V gene: TRBV19; D gene: TRBD1; CDR3 length: 16; CDR3 protein: ASSMLSAGGFMNTEAF
V gene: TRBV7-2; D gene: TRBD1; CDR3 length: 12; CDR3 protein: ASSSRTGLNEQY
V gene: TRBV2; D gene: TRBD1; CDR3 length: 12; CDR3 protein: ASSDWTGVYGYT
V gene: TRBV9; D gene: TRBD1; CDR3 length: 14; CDR3 protein: ASSVAGQGTNTEAF
V gene: TRBV20-1; D gene: NA; CDR3 length: 10; CDR3 protein: SARDLAEEQY
V gene: TRBV25-1; D gene: TRBD1; CDR3 length: 14; CDR3 protein: ASSEWGTGEDSPLH
V gene: TRBV6-1; D gene: NA; CDR3 length: 13; CDR3 protein: ASSETVALNTEAF
V gene: TRBV24-1; D gene: NA; CDR3 length: 10; CDR3 protein: ATRGQWDTQY
V gene: TRBV25-1; D gene: NA; CDR3 length: 10; CDR3 protein: ASSGALGAAF
V gene: TRBV7-2; D gene: NA; CDR3 length: 11; CDR3 protein: ASSLADGYGYT
V gene: TRBV15; D gene: TRBD2; CDR3 length: 17; CDR3 protein: ATSTSEGLAGVVTYEQY
V gene: TRBV7-3; D gene: NA; CDR3 length: 11; CDR3 protein: ASSLRTNEKLF
V gene: TRBV7-2; D gene: NA; CDR3 length: 10; CDR3 protein: ASSRLDYEQY
V gene: TRBV12-3/TRBV12-4; D gene: TRBD1; CDR3 length: 11; CDR3 protein: ASSGTAYSGYT
V gene: TRBV19; D gene: NA; CDR3 length: 9; CDR3 protein: ASSIKETQY
V gene: TRBV3-1; D gene: NA; CDR3 length: 15; CDR3 protein: ASSQEAGVSGANVLT
V gene: TRBV2; D gene: TRBD2; CDR3 length: 13; CDR3 protein: ASTLTSGNTGELF
V gene: TRBV11-2; D gene: NA; CDR3 length: 15; CDR3 protein: ASSLDGRRSSYNEQF
V gene: TRBV5-5; D gene: NA; CDR3 length: 13; CDR3 protein: ASSPSSGASYEQY
V gene: TRBV11-2; D gene: TRBD1; CDR3 length: 14; CDR3 protein: ASSSEVGQINQPQH
V gene: TRBV20-1; D gene: TRBD2; CDR3 length: 15; CDR3 protein: SAPLAGGVSSYNEQF
V gene: TRBV27; D gene: TRBD1; CDR3 length: 11; CDR3 protein: ASSMQGGTEAF
V gene: TRBV7-7; D gene: NA; CDR3 length: 10; CDR3 protein: ASSFRDTEAF
V gene: TRBV12-3/TRBV12-4; D gene: NA; CDR3 length: 13; CDR3 protein: ASTLASSSYNEQF
V gene: TRBV6-5; D gene: NA; CDR3 length: 15; CDR3 protein: ASSYLGGPSLGTEAF
V gene: TRBV7-2; D gene: NA; CDR3 length: 10; CDR3 protein: ASSRRGNEQF
V gene: TRBV9; D gene: TRBD2; CDR3 length: 13; CDR3 protein: ASSPLAGVEETQC
V gene: TRBV5-5; D gene: TRBD1; CDR3 length: 12; CDR3 protein: ASSQGQDNQPQH
V gene: TRBV2; D gene: NA; CDR3 length: 12; CDR3 protein: ASGEQLRFTEAF
V gene: TRBV10-3; D gene: NA; CDR3 length: 17; CDR3 protein: AISESIHGRSSGANVLT
V gene: TRBV20-1; D gene: NA; CDR3 length: 11; CDR3 protein: SAREAVGQPQH
V gene: TRBV9; D gene: TRBD1; CDR3 length: 14; CDR3 protein: ASSLTAAGGKKTQY
V gene: TRBV20-1; D gene: TRBD2; CDR3 length: 9; CDR3 protein: SATGGETQY
V gene: TRBV19; D gene: NA; CDR3 length: 11; CDR3 protein: ASSYNSLYEQY
V gene: TRBV7-9; D gene: NA; CDR3 length: 13; CDR3 protein: ASSFDLTGFTEAF
V gene: TRBV4-1; D gene: NA; CDR3 length: 13; CDR3 protein: ASSQESRGKTEQY
V gene: TRBV15; D gene: TRBD1; CDR3 length: 13; CDR3 protein: ATSKAGQEDQPQH
V gene: TRBV7-2; D gene: NA; CDR3 length: 12; CDR3 protein: ASSSAASANEQF
V gene: TRBV9; D gene: NA; CDR3 length: 11; CDR3 protein: ASSGTTNTEAF
V gene: TRBV15; D gene: NA; CDR3 length: 11; CDR3 protein: ATRRELGTEAF
V gene: TRBV20-1; D gene: NA; CDR3 length: 12; CDR3 protein: SARKGLYNSPLH
V gene: TRBV9; D gene: TRBD1; CDR3 length: 14; CDR3 protein: ASSVQRGRGNYGYT
V gene: TRBV29-1; D gene: NA; CDR3 length: 11; CDR3 protein: SVEGSGYTEAF
V gene: TRBV2; D gene: NA; CDR3 length: 9; CDR3 protein: ASSDFYTQY
V gene: TRBV7-9; D gene: TRBD2; CDR3 length: 14; CDR3 protein: ASSEGTSGRQETQY
V gene: TRBV15; D gene: NA; CDR3 length: 14; CDR3 protein: ATSRGGGMGNQPQH
V gene: TRBV5-1; D gene: NA; CDR3 length: 12; CDR3 protein: ASSLGAGGDEQY